This TCR beta chain was observed in a study of post-analysis software for immune sequencing data (dated by TCRdb to about 2015). A note on the overall study: The recorded disease courses included relapsing-remitting, secondary progressive and progressive-relapsing multiple sclerosis, and some patients had no subtype annotation. The patient repertoires were compared against around eleven previously published healthy control repertoires obtained from donors aged 6 to 25 years. A subset of samples was prepared in parallel using single-end sample barcoding, then pooled and co-amplified after Illumina adapter ligation. The paper as a whole reports these results and caveats: The multiple sclerosis patient group was slightly younger than the control group. Direct clustering with F measure revealed strong co-clustering of samples prepared in the same batch, which led to a batch-effect correction. Significantly lower normalized Chao1 diversity was found in multiple sclerosis patients than in controls, suggesting substantial peripheral T-cell clonal expansion.

To demonstrate the VDJtools post-analysis software, TCR beta repertoires were profiled from the peripheral blood of about 14 young patients with multiple sclerosis. The patients with multiple sclerosis were children and adolescents between about 6 and 15 years of age. The library relied on PCR. Sequencing was carried out with an Illumina HiSeq 2500. Unique molecular identifiers were incorporated into TCR beta cDNA libraries to reduce PCR and sequencing biases. Per 1 to 10 million input T cells, some 500,000 cDNA molecules were obtained, such that each molecule approximated one T cell. The same protocol used for the earlier healthy control dataset was applied to prepare and sequence the patient libraries. Samples belonging to the same batch were prepared together, multiplexed and sequenced on a shared HiSeq lane. The published analysis was carried out like this. MIGEC was used to process the raw barcoded reads, and molecular identifier groups with only a single read were discarded before consensus assembly and CDR3 extraction. VDJtools was used for post-analysis of the clonotype tables, and diversity was normalized by down-sampling every dataset to the size of the smallest sample. To correct batch-related cross-sample contamination, repertoire overlap clustering matched CDR3 amino acid sequences but not nucleotide sequences. TCRdb took the public reads, trimmed them with fastp at Q25, ran MiXCR for clone calling and kept in-frame beta chains. Each entry merges the rows of one CDR3 protein and shows their most common DNA and genes. Here the V and J calls rest on TCRdb's processing, not on the authors' analysis. The sample table shows roughly 800,000 distinct CDR3 sequences, and about 43% are seen once. Of the sample, approximately 4.4% falls within the top ten clones.

This clonotype was counted ten times or more. No antigen is known for it. Base qualities are not provided; no much larger clone lies one nucleotide away. The sample taken for sequencing was blood. The TCR sequence derives from a girl aged 10 to 17 with multiple sclerosis.

The DNA reads TGCAGTGCTAGACTAGCGGGCAGCTACGAGCAGTACTTC. Its protein reads: CSARLAGSYEQYF. This chain is built from TRBV20-1 and TRBJ2-7; 8 junctional bases match TRBD2. V has 2 bases trimmed and J has 3 bases trimmed; junction bases matching no gene number 3. Including cysteine and phenylalanine, the CDR3 has 13 amino acids. The entry retains the CDR3 DNA only, 39 bases that are in frame from base 1. In the germline V gene (reference sequence), CDR1 corresponds to DFQATT and CDR2 to SNEGSKA.